This TCR beta chain was sequenced during a study of early T cells in non-severe SARS-CoV-2 infection. Study summary: Sequencing was performed on bulk RNA from unsorted whole blood, leaving chains unpaired.

The V gene lost 8 bases and the J gene lost 4 bases, with 11 bases spanning the gap. This CDR3 contains 12 residues. Germline V gives CDR1 WSHSY, CDR2 SAAADI. In its sample, this clonotype was seen many times. Each cDNA molecule carried a unique molecular identifier. TCRdb re-derived calls from the 5' RACE reads in MiXCR, one entry per CDR3 protein. The sample contains tens of thousands of distinct CDR3 sequences, 9% to 14% of which appear only once. The source of this sequence is an adult who was a healthcare worker with PCR-confirmed SARS-CoV-2 infection or an uninfected control (not recorded which). The rearrangement links TRBV10-2 to TRBJ1-2; D possibly corresponds to TRBD1 (6 bases). Input material: whole blood. For the CDR3, the DNA is TGCGCCAGCGAAGGGGGGTTCTATGGCTACACCTTC. Protein product: CASEGGFYGYTF.